This TCR beta chain emerged from a study of blood T cells in healthy people across ages. PCR was performed a second time for roughly 6 to 12 cycles using a sample-barcoded 5' primer and a J-beta primer mix. TCRdb re-analysed the 5' RACE reads in MiXCR, keeping a single row per CDR3 protein. The sample holds roughly 730,000 distinct CDR3 sequences, 56% seen once. The CDR3 loop spans 13 amino acids. V was pared by 4 bases and J by 2 bases, with 8 bases between. The sequence was obtained from a man aged 40-49 years in good health. The J gene is TRBJ2-5, the V gene TRBV12-3 or TRBV12-4; D unclear. The specimen was blood. DNA of the CDR3: TGTGCCAGCAGTTCCTTGATACAAGAGACCCAGTACTTC. Translating it yields CASSSLIQETQYF.